A single T cell receptor (beta chain) is shown here with its context. Its cognate antigen is unknown. An assay was performed, and its level was deep. Libraries were prepared by immunoSEQ multiplex PCR; TCRdb keeps only in-frame clonotypes and omits some of them. The data contain millions of clones, roughly 95% of them seen just once; the ten biggest clones take up around 1.1%. The V and J ends lost 5 bases and 2 bases respectively, with 18 bases between them. The CDR3 runs to 16 residues. Germline V lookup: CDR1 SGHVS, CDR2 FQNEAQ. The data were obtained in a study of shared clonotypes between healthy human individuals. Study-level findings and limits: The researchers took only blood, and tissue repertoires probably look different. Clonotypes not shared had lower generation probabilities than those common to all four donors.

Naive CD8 cells lacked CD45RO and underwent positive selection for CCR7, leaving out terminally differentiated effector memory CD45RA+ cells. The sample was naive CD8+ T cells sorted from blood. The TCR originated in a man younger than 35 in good health. The chain combines TRBV7-8 with TRBJ1-2; D remains ambiguous. CDR3 sequence reads: CASSPYAEGVNYGYTF. CDR3 nucleotides: TGTGCCAGCAGCCCCTACGCCGAGGGAGTCAACTATGGCTACACCTTC.